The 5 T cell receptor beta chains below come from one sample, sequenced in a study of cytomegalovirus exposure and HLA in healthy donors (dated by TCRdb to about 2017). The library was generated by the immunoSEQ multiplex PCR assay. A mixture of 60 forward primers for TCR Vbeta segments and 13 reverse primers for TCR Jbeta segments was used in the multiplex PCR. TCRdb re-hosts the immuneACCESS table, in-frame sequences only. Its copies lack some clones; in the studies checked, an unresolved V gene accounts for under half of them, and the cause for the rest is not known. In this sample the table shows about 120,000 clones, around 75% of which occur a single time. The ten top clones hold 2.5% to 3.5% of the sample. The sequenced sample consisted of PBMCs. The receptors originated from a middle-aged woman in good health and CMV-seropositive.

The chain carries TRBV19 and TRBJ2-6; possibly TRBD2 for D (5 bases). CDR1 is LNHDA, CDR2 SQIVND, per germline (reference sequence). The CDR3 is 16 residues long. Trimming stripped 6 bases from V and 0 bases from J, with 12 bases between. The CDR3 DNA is TGTGCCAGTAGCCTCTTCAGCGGCTCTGGGGCCAACGTCCTGACTTTC. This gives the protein CASSLFSGSGANVLTF.

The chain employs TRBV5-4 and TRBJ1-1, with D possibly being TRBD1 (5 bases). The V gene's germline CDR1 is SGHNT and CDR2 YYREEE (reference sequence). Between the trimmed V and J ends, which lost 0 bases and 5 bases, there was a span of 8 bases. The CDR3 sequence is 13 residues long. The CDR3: CASSLAGHTEAFF. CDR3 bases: TGTGCCAGCAGCTTGGCAGGGCATACTGAAGCTTTCTTT.

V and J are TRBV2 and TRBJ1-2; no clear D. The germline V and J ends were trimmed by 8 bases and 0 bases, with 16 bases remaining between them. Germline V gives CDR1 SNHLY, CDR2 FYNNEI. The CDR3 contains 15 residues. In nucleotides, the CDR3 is TGTGCCAGCTCCCCATTTAGCTCTTCTAACTATGGCTACACCTTC. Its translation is CASSPFSSSNYGYTF. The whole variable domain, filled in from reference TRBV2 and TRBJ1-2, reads EPEVTQTPSHQVTQMGQEVILRCVPISNHLYFYWYRQILGQKVEFLVSFYNNEISEKSEIFDDQFSVERPDGSNFTLKIRSTKLEDSAMYFCASSPFSSSNYGYTFGSGTRLTVV.

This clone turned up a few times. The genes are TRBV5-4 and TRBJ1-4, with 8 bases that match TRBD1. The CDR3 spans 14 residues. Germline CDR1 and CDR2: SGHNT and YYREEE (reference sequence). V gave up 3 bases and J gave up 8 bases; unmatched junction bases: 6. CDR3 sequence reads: CASSSGQGGEKLFF. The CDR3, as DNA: TGTGCCAGCAGCTCCGGACAGGGAGGGGAAAAACTGTTTTTT.

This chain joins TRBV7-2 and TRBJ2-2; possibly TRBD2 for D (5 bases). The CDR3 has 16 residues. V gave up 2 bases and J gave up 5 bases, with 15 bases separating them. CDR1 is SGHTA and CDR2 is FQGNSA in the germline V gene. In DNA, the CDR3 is TGTGCCAGCAGCTTAAGGTCATCGGGAAAGACCGGGGAGCTGTTTTTT. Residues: CASSLRSSGKTGELFF.